A selection of T cell receptor beta chains follows, all from one sample in a study of early T cells in non-severe SARS-CoV-2 infection. TCRdb independently ran MiXCR on the 5' RACE reads; one entry per CDR3 protein. The sample has approximately 62,000 distinct CDR3 sequences, 9.5% to 15% seen once. The material sequenced was whole blood. The receptors here all came from an adult who was a healthcare worker with PCR-confirmed SARS-CoV-2 infection or an uninfected control (not recorded which). The CDR3 runs from the conserved cysteine through the conserved F or W. D genes are given only for firm matches. The size entry is marked missing in some rows and otherwise reads once, few, many or a size class.

>15|.|TRBJ2-3|TRBV20-1|many
CSARGGGVGTDTQYF
TGCAGTGCTCGCGGCGGAGGGGTAGGCACAGATACGCAGTATTTT
>13|.|TRBJ2-6|TRBV7-9|many
CAVVWSGANVLTF
TGTGCCGTCGTGTGGTCTGGGGCCAACGTCCTGACTTTC
>15|.|TRBJ1-1|TRBV3-1|few
CASSQPRLFHTEAFF
TGTGCCAGCAGCCAACCTCGCCTATTTCACACTGAAGCTTTCTTT
>17|TRBD2|TRBJ2-2|TRBV30|few
CAWSVSAGGPWTGELFF
TGTGCCTGGAGTGTATCGGCGGGAGGGCCGTGGACCGGGGAGCTGTTTTTT
>16|.|TRBJ2-6|TRBV27|once
CANRLGPGSGANVLTF
TGTGCCAACAGACTGGGTCCGGGTTCTGGGGCCAACGTCCTGACTTTC
>16|TRBD2|TRBJ2-3|TRBV9|few
CASSVGASGSADTQYF
TGTGCCAGCAGCGTAGGGGCTAGCGGGAGTGCAGATACGCAGTATTTT
>17|.|TRBJ1-1|TRBV28|.
CASTLPTGGLTGTEAFF
TGTGCCAGCACCTTACCGACGGGGGGACTTACGGGAACTGAAGCTTTCTTT
>16|TRBD2|TRBJ2-7|TRBV5-1|many
CASSLVTSGNFGEQYF
TGCGCCAGCAGCTTGGTCACTAGCGGGAACTTCGGCGAGCAGTACTTC
>14|.|TRBJ2-2|TRBV5-1|.
CASSSGQNTGELFF
TGCGCCAGCAGCTCGGGACAGAACACCGGGGAGCTGTTTTTT
>13|.|TRBJ1-4|TRBV12-3/TRBV12-4|.
CASSMDEDEKLFF
TGTGCCAGCAGTATGGACGAAGATGAAAAACTGTTTTTT
>16|TRBD2|TRBJ2-2|TRBV6-6|.
CASSLGLATSAGELFF
TGTGCCAGCAGCCTCGGACTAGCGACAAGCGCCGGGGAGCTGTTTTTT
>15|TRBD2|TRBJ2-7|TRBV20-1|.
CSARDAVAGINEQYF
TGCAGTGCTAGAGATGCCGTAGCGGGAATCAACGAGCAGTACTTC
>14|.|TRBJ1-5|TRBV9|.
CASSVDPGNQPQHF
TGTGCCAGCAGCGTAGACCCAGGGAATCAGCCCCAGCATTTT
>14|TRBD2|TRBJ2-1|TRBV27|few
CASTWGSGKGEQFF
TGTGCCAGCACCTGGGGTAGCGGGAAAGGTGAGCAGTTCTTC
>10|.|TRBJ2-1|TRBV10-3|.
CAIGSDEQFF
TGTGCCATCGGGTCCGATGAGCAGTTCTTC
>15|.|TRBJ1-1|TRBV7-2|.
CASRLAGPMNTEAFF
TGTGCCAGCAGGCTTGCAGGGCCAATGAACACTGAAGCTTTCTTT
>17|.|TRBJ2-2|TRBV7-6|few
CASSPRGGIATTGELFF
TGTGCCAGCAGCCCGCGTGGGGGGATAGCCACCACCGGGGAGCTGTTTTTT